This TCR beta chain was sequenced for a study of cytomegalovirus exposure and HLA in healthy donors. Trimming cost V 8 bases and J 4 bases; bases outside gene matches: 7. CDR3 length: 13 residues. The germline V gene has CDR1 KGHSH and CDR2 LQKENI. PCR employed 60 Vbeta and 13 Jbeta primers. Assay used: immunoSEQ multiplex PCR; TCRdb lists only in-frame clones, some missing. Among approximately 50,000 clones listed, roughly 84% were seen once. A note on this clone: Its antigen is not identified.

Study-level findings and limits: Earlier findings revealed that most TCR beta V segments proved productive either about 87% or about 30% of the time. Most TCR sequences were seen very rarely across donors, but some public TCRs occurred in many. The classifier, whose performance was assessed in both the original and validation cohorts, reportedly diagnosed cytomegalovirus status with high specificity and sensitivity. When analyzed later, a missense DCLRE1C variant was found to be linked to TCR beta V- and J-gene trimming.

This sequence joins TRBV18 and TRBJ2-7, with TRBD1 matching over 8 bases. Sequencing was done on a sample of PBMCs. This clonotype was sampled from a man aged 25 to 40 in good health and CMV-seronegative. In DNA, the CDR3 is TGTGCCAGCAAAGGGCAGGGGGCATACGAGCAGTACTTC. The encoded protein is CASKGQGAYEQYF.